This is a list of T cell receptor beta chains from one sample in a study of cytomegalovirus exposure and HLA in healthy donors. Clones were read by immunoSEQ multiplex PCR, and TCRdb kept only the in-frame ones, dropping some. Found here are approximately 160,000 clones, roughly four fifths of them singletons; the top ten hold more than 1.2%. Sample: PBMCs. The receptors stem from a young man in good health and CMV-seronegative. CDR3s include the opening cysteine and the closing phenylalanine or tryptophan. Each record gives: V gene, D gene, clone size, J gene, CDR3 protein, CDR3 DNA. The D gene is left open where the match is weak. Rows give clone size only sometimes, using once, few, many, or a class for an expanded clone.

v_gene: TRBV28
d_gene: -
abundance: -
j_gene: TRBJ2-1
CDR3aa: CASSPTGYSHQAGVGQFF
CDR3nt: TGTGCCAGCAGCCCAACAGGGTATTCTCATCAGGCTGGGGTTGGGCAGTTCTTC

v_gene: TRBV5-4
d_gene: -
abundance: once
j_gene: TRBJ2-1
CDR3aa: CASSSQDFRDNEQFF
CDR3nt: TGTGCCAGCAGCTCACAGGATTTTAGGGACAATGAGCAGTTCTTC

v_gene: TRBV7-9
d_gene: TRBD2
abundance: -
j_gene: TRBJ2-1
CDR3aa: CASTLFDSGTSVVF
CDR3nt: TGTGCCAGCACCCTTTTTGATTCCGGGACTAGTGTCGTCTTC

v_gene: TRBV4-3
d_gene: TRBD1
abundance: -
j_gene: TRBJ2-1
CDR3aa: CASSQEPGQGYNEQFF
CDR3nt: TGCGCCAGCAGCCAAGAACCCGGACAGGGTTACAATGAGCAGTTCTTC

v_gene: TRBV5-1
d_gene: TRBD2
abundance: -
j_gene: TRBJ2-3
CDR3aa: CASSLQRGTDTQYF
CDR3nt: TGCGCCAGCAGCCTCCAGCGGGGTACAGATACGCAGTATTTT

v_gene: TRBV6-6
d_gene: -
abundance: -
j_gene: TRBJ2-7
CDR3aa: CASDRVAGGASHEQYF
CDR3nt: TGTGCCAGCGACCGTGTGGCTGGCGGGGCCTCCCACGAGCAGTACTTC

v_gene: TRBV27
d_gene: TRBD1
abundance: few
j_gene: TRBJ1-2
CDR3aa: CASSTTGVDSYGYTF
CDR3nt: TGTGCCAGCAGCACGACAGGGGTTGACTCCTATGGCTACACCTTC

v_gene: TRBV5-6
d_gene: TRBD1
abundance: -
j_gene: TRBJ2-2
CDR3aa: CATRQGTGELFF
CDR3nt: TGTGCCACAAGACAGGGCACCGGGGAGCTGTTTTTT

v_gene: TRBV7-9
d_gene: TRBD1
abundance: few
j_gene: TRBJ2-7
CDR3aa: CASSSRDRINSSYEQYF
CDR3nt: TGTGCCAGCAGCTCCCGGGACAGGATTAATAGCTCCTACGAGCAGTACTTC

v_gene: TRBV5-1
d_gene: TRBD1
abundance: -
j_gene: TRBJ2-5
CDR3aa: CASSRTGQGGSSGKQETQYF
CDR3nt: TGCGCCAGCAGCAGGACGGGACAGGGGGGAAGTAGCGGGAAACAAGAGACCCAGTACTTC

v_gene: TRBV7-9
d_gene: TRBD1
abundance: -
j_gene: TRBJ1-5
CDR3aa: CSSSFGTGNQPQHF
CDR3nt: TGTTCCAGCAGCTTTGGGACAGGGAACCAGCCCCAGCATTTT

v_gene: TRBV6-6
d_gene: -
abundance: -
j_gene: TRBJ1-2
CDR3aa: CASSQLTVNYGYTF
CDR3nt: TGTGCCAGCAGTCAATTGACAGTTAACTATGGCTACACCTTC

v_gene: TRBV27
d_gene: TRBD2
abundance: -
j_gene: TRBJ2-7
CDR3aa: CASSARLAGNEQYF
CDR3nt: TGTGCCAGCAGCGCCCGTCTAGCGGGAAACGAGCAGTACTTC

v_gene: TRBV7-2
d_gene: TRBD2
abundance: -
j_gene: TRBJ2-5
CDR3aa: CASSRGTSGFNPQETQYF
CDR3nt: TGTGCCAGCAGTCGGGGGACTAGCGGGTTTAATCCCCAAGAGACCCAGTACTTC

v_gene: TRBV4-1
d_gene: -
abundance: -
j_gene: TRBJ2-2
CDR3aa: CASSQATVANTGELFF
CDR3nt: TGCGCCAGCAGCCAGGCGACAGTCGCGAACACCGGGGAGCTGTTTTTT

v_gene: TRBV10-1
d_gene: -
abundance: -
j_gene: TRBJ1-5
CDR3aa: CASSRGGGTYSNQPQHF
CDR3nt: TGCGCCAGCAGCCGCGGCGGCGGTACCTATAGCAATCAGCCCCAGCATTTT

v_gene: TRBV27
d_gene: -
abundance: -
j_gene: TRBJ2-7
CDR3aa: CASRLTFLYEQYF
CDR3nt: TGTGCCAGCAGACTAACCTTCCTATACGAGCAGTACTTC

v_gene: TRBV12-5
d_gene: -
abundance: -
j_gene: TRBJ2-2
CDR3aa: CASGLARSGAGELFF
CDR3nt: TGTGCTAGTGGTTTGGCACGATCAGGGGCCGGGGAGCTGTTTTTT

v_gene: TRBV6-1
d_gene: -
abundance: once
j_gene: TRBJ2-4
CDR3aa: CASRRTVLSQNIQYF
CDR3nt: TGTGCCAGCAGAAGGACAGTCCTTAGCCAAAACATTCAGTACTTC

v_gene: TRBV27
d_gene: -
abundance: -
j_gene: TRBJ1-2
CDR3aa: CASSLRQADYGYTF
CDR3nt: TGTGCCAGCAGTCTTCGACAGGCCGACTATGGCTACACCTTC